These 11 T cell receptor beta chains share one sample of origin, sequenced in a study of blood T cell repertoires in COVID-19. TCRdb's copy holds only in-frame clones and misses some; the assay was immunoSEQ multiplex PCR. The table includes about 260,000 clones, approximately 88% detected once. Sequenced material: peripheral blood. The origin of the receptors is a human donor in a cohort sampled during active COVID-19.

The genes are TRBV19 and TRBJ1-6; TRBD1 is a possible D gene (6 bases). The CDR3 contains 15 residues. Germline lookup yields CDR1 LNHDA and CDR2 SQIVND (reference sequence). V shed 8 bases and J shed 8 bases, with 19 bases lying between them. Here the CDR3 reads CASEGLGAGDSPLHF. For the CDR3, the DNA is TGTGCCAGTGAAGGTTTGGGGGCTGGAGATTCACCCCTCCACTTT.

The V gene is TRBV7-2, the J gene TRBJ2-7; D perhaps matches TRBD2 (5 bases). Trimming left V 1 base short and J 9 bases short, with 13 bases between. The length of the CDR3 is 13 residues. Germline V gene sequence: CDR1 SGHTA, CDR2 FQGNSA. The chain's CDR3 is CASSLGRDRGQYF. CDR3 nucleotide sequence: TGTGCCAGCAGCTTAGGCCGGGATAGAGGGCAGTACTTC.

The chain combines TRBV15 with TRBJ2-2, with D tentatively TRBD2 (6 bases). The CDR3 is 15 amino acids. The V gene lost 6 bases and the J gene lost 0 bases, with 11 bases spanning the gap. Germline loops: CDR1 LNHNV, CDR2 YYDKDF (reference sequence). The CDR3 DNA follows: TGTGCCACCAGTAAGGGACTCTCGAACACCGGGGAGCTGTTTTTT. Translated: CATSKGLSNTGELFF.

The rearrangement joins TRBV9 to TRBJ2-1, with 12 positions matching TRBD2. The CDR3 consists of 15 residues. J gave up 10 bases and V 3 bases, and 8 bases lay outside the gene matches. Germline CDR1 and CDR2: SGDLS and YYNGEE. The CDR3 DNA sequence: TGTGCCAGCAGCGCCAGACTAGCGGGAGCAGAAGAGCAGTTCTTC. This translates into CASSARLAGAEEQFF. The complete variable domain, with remaining parts taken from reference TRBV9 and TRBJ2-1, reads DSGVTQTPKHLITATGQRVTLRCSPRSGDLSVYWYQQSLDQGLQFLIQYYNGEERAKGNILERFSAQQFPDLHSELNLSSLELGDSALYFCASSARLAGAEEQFFGPGTRLTVL.

This clone came up once. J is TRBJ1-4 and V is TRBV18; D gene ambiguous. The ends were cut back, 0 bases at V and 1 base at J, with 6 bases in the middle. The CDR3 has 15 amino acids. The V gene's germline CDR1 is KGHSH and CDR2 LQKENI. The CDR3 nucleotides are TGTGCCAGCTCACCACCTGGCGGAACTAATGAAAAACTGTTTTTT. Its protein is CASSPPGGTNEKLFF.

The chain recombines TRBV5-4 with TRBJ2-7, with TRBD2 matching 10 bases. CDR1 is SGHNT, CDR2 YYREEE, per germline (reference sequence). This CDR3 contains 17 residues. V was clipped by 3 bases and J by 1 base; unmatched bases: 10. CDR3 nucleotide sequence: TGTGCCAGCAGCTGGGGATCTAGCGGGAGTAGTTCCTACGAGCAGTACTTC. Translated: CASSWGSSGSSSYEQYF.

This rearrangement joins TRBV5-4 to TRBJ2-5; perhaps TRBD1 as D (5 bases). Looked up from germline, CDR1 is SGHNT and CDR2 is YYREEE (reference sequence). Trimming left V 0 bases short and J 5 bases short, with 5 bases between. The CDR3 runs 12 residues. This CDR3 reads CASSLEGETQYF. The CDR3 coding sequence is TGTGCCAGCAGCTTGGAGGGGGAGACCCAGTACTTC.

This clone has only one observation. The rearrangement links TRBV7-2 to TRBJ2-7, with 7 bases matching TRBD2. Trimming cost V 3 bases and J 0 bases; bases outside gene matches: 2. Per germline, CDR1 SGHTA and CDR2 FQGNSA. The CDR3 extends over 14 amino acids. The CDR3: CASSFGGGSYEQYF. CDR3 coding DNA: TGTGCCAGCAGCTTTGGGGGGGGCTCCTACGAGCAGTACTTC.

The gene calls are TRBV27 and TRBJ2-7, with 12 bases matching TRBD2. Trimming took 2 bases from V and 2 from J; bases not matched to a gene: 10. Germline V CDR1 and CDR2: MNHEY, SMNVEV (reference sequence). The CDR3 covers 18 residues. The CDR3 nucleotides are TGTGCCAGCAGTTTACGGGCTAGCGGGAGGGCCGAAACCTACGAGCAGTACTTC. Translating gives CASSLRASGRAETYEQYF.

The J gene is TRBJ2-4, the V gene TRBV29-1, with TRBD1 identical over 8 bases. The germline gives CDR1 SQVTM, CDR2 ANQGSEA. The CDR3 runs 13 residues. V lost 1 base, J lost 6 bases, and 2 bases stayed unmatched. CDR3 coding DNA: TGCAGCGTTGAAGGACAGGGGATAAACATTCAGTACTTC. Translating gives CSVEGQGINIQYF.

The chain carries TRBV20-1 and TRBJ1-5; D not certain. CDR3 length equals 14 residues. Germline CDR1 reads DFQATT; CDR2 reads SNEGSKA (reference sequence). V was shortened by 3 bases and J by 0 bases, with 9 bases between the two germline ends. The CDR3 DNA reads TGCAGTGCTAGTGGGCAGTATAGCAATCAGCCCCAGCATTTT. This translates into CSASGQYSNQPQHF.